This TCR beta chain was sequenced during a study of cytomegalovirus exposure and HLA in healthy donors. Germline assignment: CDR1 MDHEN and CDR2 SYDVKM. The CDR3 runs 14 residues. V lost 1 base and J 5 bases, leaving 11 bases between the germline ends. Assay: immunoSEQ multiplex PCR; the TCRdb copy retains only in-frame clones and omits some. The sample holds about 280,000 clones, approximately 90% seen once. Comments on this clone: Antigen specificity is unknown.

Study-wide findings and caveats: It was confirmed in vitro that a few of the CMV-associated chains were specific for CMV antigens.

Specimen: PBMCs. This rearrangement joins TRBV28 to TRBJ1-2; maybe TRBD1 (6 bases). The TCR originated in a woman under 30 in good health and CMV-seronegative. CDR3: CASSLSGQRYGYTF. The DNA for the CDR3 is TGTGCCAGCAGTTTATCCGGACAGCGATATGGCTACACCTTC.